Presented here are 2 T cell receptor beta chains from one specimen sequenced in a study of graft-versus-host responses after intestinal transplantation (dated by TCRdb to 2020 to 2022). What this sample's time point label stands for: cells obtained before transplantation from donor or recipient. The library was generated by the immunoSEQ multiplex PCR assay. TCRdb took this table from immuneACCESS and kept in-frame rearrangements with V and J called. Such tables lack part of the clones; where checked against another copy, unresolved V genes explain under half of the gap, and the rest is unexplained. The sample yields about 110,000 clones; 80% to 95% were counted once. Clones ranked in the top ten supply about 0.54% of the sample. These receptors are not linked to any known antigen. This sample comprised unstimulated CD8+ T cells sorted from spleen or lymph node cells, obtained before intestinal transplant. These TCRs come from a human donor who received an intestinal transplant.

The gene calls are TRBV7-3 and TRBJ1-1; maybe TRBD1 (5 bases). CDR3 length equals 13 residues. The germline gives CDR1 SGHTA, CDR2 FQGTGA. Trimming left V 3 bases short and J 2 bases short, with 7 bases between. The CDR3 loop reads CASSFGHNTEAFF. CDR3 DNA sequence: TGTGCCAGCAGCTTCGGACACAACACTGAAGCTTTCTTT.

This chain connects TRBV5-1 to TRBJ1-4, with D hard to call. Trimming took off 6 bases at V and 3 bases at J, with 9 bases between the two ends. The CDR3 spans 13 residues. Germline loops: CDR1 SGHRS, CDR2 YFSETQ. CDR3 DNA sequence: TGCGCCAGCACTTCGGCCCCTAATGAAAAACTGTTTTTT. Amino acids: CASTSAPNEKLFF.